This T cell receptor beta chain originates from a study of T-cell reconstitution after alpha-beta-depleted transplantation in children. This clonotype was seen many times. This sample's TCRbeta library carried unique molecular identifier barcodes. MiXCR was run by TCRdb on the PCR reads, yielding one entry per CDR3 protein. The profile shows 200,000 to 300,000 distinct CDR3 sequences, about 25% of them singletons. J lost 3 bases, V lost 6 bases, and 7 bases had no gene match. Germline V CDR1 and CDR2: MDHEN, SYDVKM. This CDR3 comprises 14 residues. The chain has TRBV28 and TRBJ2-7, with 8 positions matching TRBD1. The TCR sequence derives from a girl aged 2-10 years with Fanconi anemia, due to receive a stem cell transplant. Sequenced material: PBMCs, taken before TCRalphabeta/CD19-depleted stem cell transplant. The CDR3 DNA follows: TGTGCCAGCAGGTTCGTGGACAGGGACTACGAGCAGTACTTC. This codes for CASRFVDRDYEQYF.